Detailed here is one T cell receptor beta chain. Its antigen remains undetermined. Qualities for individual bases were not recorded, and no much larger clone is one base off. Each collaborating institution followed its own protocols to collect whole blood in K2EDTA tubes. For TCRbeta analysis, collaborators shipped samples as frozen whole blood, isolated PBMCs, or DNA extracted from either of those sample types. This entry is derived from a study of blood T cell repertoires in COVID-19 (dated by TCRdb to 2019 to 2021). Concerning the study at large: The collaborator samples originated in the United States, Italy and Spain and spanned the acute and convalescent phases of COVID-19. The material from the prospective study consisted of cDNA or gDNA derived from T cells, B-cell-depleted T cells, or PBMCs. The dataset comprised deeply sampled blood TCRbeta repertoires from subjects exposed to, actively infected with, or recovered from COVID-19. A freely available public database, intended as a resource for researchers studying the immune response to SARS-CoV-2, is where the repertoires were released. The samples were drawn from the first 160 participants of the ongoing ImmuneRACE study and from roughly 1,300 subjects provided by 6 global collaborators. Nearly every sample came with metadata listing a de-identified subject ID, COVID-19 status, age in years and sex. Where available, HLA class I and class II types were obtained from metadata supplied by the sample provider rather than from assay-based typing.

TCRbeta CDR3 regions were amplified from genomic DNA using the immunoSEQ Assay, a bias-controlled multiplex PCR. The paper's data handling went like this. Within the assay, amplification of reference gene primers was used to estimate how many nucleated cells each sample contained. Sequence reads were collapsed and filtered to measure the absolute abundance of every unique TCRbeta CDR3 rearrangement. Productive Simpson clonality was computed per sample as the square root of Simpson's diversity index over productive rearrangements. This is the immuneACCESS table as TCRdb keeps it, with only in-frame sequences that have V and J called. A part of the clones is gone; compared with another copy, unresolved V genes explain less than half, and the rest is unexplained. The DNA was the basis for D and trimming; V, J and clone size are from that table. Within this sample are about 52,000 clones, with about 88% of them counted one time only. Together, the top ten hold about 15% of the sample.

Study-wide conclusions, independent of this receptor: The amount of clinical and demographic metadata varied by source and participant and was provided uncurated.

This clonotype originated in a human donor with active COVID-19. The donor label of this sample is uncertain. Input material: peripheral blood.

The CDR3 protein sequence reads: CASGLVLDITF. The base sequence is TGTGCTAGTGGTTTGGTACTGGACATTACTTTC. The chain employs TRBV12-5 and TRBJ2-6; the D region possibly corresponds to TRBD1 (5 bases align). The germline V gene encodes CDR1 LGHNT and CDR2 FRNRAP. V and J lose 0 bases and 19 bases, and a span of 10 bases separates them. The CDR3 holds 11 amino acids from the cysteine to the phenylalanine. Only the CDR3 region is kept as DNA, spanning 33 bases read in frame from base 1.